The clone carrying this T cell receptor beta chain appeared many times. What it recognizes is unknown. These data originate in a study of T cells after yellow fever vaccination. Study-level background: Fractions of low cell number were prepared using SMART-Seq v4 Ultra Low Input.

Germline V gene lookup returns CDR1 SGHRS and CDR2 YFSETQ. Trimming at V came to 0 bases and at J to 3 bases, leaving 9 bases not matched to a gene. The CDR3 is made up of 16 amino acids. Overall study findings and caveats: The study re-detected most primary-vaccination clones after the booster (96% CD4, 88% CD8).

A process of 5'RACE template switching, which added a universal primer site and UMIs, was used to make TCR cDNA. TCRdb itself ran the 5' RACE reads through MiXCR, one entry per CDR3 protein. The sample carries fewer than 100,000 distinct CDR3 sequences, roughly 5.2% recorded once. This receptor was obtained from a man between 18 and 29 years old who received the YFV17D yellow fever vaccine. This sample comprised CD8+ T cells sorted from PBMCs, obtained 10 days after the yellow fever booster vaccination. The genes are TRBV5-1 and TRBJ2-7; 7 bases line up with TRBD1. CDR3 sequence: CASSLDLSRGRYEQYF. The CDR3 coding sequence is TGCGCCAGCAGCTTGGACCTTTCGAGGGGGCGCTACGAGCAGTACTTC.